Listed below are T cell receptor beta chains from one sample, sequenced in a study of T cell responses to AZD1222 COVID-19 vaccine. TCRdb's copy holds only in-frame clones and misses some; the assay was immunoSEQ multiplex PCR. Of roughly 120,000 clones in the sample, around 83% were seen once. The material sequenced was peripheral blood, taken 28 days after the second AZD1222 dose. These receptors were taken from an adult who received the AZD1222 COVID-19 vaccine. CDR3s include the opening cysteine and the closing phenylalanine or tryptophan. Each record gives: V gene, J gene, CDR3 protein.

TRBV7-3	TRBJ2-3	CASSLASGASTDTQYF
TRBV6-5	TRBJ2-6	CASSYGGAGANVLTF
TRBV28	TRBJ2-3	CASSFSAGGLGSTDTQYF
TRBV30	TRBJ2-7	CAWSRRGVGTYEQYF
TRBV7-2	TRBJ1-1	CASSRDRNTEAFF
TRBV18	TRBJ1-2	CASSPAETWGYTF
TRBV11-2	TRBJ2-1	CASSLSGNEQFF
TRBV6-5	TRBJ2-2	CASSYGENTGELFF
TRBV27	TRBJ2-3	CASSFGGTIDTQYF
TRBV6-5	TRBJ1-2	CASSTAGSHGVGYTF
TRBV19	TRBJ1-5	CASSIGDSVGPQHF
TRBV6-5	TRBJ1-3	CASSYSQDSGNTIYF
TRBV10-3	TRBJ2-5	CAISEGMYQETQYF
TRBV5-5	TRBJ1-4	CASSFSVLGRINEKLFF
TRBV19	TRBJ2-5	CASSILAGAQETQYF
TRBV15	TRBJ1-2	CALCDRAINYGYTF
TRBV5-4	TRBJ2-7	CASSQTGQGAYEQYF
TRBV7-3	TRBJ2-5	CASSSGQYQETQYF
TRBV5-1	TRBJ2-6	CASSFGPGGGANVLTF
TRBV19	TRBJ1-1	CASSHRHTEAFF
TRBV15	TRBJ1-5	CATSRGQGGNQPQHF
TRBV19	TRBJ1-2	CASSRRTASYGYTF
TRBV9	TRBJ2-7	CASSPRGDSPYEQYF
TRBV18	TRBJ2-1	CASSPLGQGERFF
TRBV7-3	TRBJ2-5	CASSLGTGTGQETQYF
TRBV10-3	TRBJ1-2	CAISEQGTGGGYTF
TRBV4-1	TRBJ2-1	CASSHSLASGEQFF
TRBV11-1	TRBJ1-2	CASSPGWGRGYGYTF
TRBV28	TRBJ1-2	CASSLSGFGYGYTF
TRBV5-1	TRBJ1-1	CASSSGPSNTEAFF
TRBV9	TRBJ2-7	CASSDPGDGRGYEQYF
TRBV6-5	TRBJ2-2	CASSSDRAGAGELFF
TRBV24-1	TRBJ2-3	CATSDAPDRFDTQYF
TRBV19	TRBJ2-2	CASSGGRSRNTGELFF
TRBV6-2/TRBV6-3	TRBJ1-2	CASSYVQGGAYGYTF
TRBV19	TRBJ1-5	CASSGTIYSNQPQHF
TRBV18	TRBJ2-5	CASSPLEETQYF
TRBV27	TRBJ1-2	CASSLMGRTRGGYTF
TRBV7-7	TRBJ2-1	CASSPAVDYEQFF
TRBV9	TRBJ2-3	CASSVVVTDTQYF
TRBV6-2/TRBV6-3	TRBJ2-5	CASSYKGSDQETQYF
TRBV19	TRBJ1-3	CASSNHRSSSGNTIYF
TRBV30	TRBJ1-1	CAWSVSWGTEAFF
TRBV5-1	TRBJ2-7	CASSVTGTGNYEQYF
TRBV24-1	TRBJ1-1	CATSAPGQGDTEAFF
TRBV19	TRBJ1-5	CASSMIGGYQPQHF
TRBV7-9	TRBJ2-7	CASSLSGYEQYF
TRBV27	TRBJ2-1	CASSLLAGNYNEQFF
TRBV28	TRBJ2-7	CASSSPGQTYEQYF
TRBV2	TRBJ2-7	CASSEMRDSYEQYF
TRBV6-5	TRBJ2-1	CASSLRTSGDNEQFF
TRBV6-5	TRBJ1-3	CASRTGLEGNTIYF
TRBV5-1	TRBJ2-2	CASSWRTGSVTGELFF